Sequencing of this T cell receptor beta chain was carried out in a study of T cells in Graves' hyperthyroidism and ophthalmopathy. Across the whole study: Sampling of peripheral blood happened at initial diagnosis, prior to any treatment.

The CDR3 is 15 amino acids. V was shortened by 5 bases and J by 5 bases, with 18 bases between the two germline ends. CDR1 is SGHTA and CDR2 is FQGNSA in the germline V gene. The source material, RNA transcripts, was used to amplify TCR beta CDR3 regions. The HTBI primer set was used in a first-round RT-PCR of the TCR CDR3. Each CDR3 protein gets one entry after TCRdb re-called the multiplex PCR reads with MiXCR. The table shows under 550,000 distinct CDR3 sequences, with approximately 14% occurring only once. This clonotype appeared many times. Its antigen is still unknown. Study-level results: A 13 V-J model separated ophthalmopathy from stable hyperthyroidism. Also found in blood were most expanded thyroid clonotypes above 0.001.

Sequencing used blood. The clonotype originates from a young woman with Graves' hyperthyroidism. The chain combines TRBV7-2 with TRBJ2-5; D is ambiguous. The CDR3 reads CASSRNPGVGETQYF. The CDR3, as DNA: TGTGCCAGCAGCAGAAACCCCGGAGTAGGGGAGACCCAGTACTTC.